The source of this T cell receptor beta chain is a study of blood T cell dynamics during melanoma immunotherapy. V lost 0 bases and J 12 bases, leaving 12 bases between the germline ends. The CDR3 is 13 amino acids. Per the germline V gene, CDR1 is LGHNA and CDR2 is YSLEER. The table came from immunoSEQ multiplex PCR; TCRdb's copy has only in-frame clones and leaves some out. The repertoire holds almost 7,000 clones, with about 88% as singletons. Time point here: week 3, after first cycle of checkpoint inhibitor. The V call is TRBV4-3, the J call TRBJ2-1; the D gene is possibly TRBD2 (6 bases). Specimen: blood, collected from a patient treated with checkpoint blockade. The TCR comes from a human donor with melanoma. Some clones in this sample may be carry-over from other donors' samples. This CDR3 reads CASSQDKFGGQFF. CDR3 coding DNA: TGCGCCAGCAGCCAAGATAAATTCGGGGGGCAGTTCTTC.